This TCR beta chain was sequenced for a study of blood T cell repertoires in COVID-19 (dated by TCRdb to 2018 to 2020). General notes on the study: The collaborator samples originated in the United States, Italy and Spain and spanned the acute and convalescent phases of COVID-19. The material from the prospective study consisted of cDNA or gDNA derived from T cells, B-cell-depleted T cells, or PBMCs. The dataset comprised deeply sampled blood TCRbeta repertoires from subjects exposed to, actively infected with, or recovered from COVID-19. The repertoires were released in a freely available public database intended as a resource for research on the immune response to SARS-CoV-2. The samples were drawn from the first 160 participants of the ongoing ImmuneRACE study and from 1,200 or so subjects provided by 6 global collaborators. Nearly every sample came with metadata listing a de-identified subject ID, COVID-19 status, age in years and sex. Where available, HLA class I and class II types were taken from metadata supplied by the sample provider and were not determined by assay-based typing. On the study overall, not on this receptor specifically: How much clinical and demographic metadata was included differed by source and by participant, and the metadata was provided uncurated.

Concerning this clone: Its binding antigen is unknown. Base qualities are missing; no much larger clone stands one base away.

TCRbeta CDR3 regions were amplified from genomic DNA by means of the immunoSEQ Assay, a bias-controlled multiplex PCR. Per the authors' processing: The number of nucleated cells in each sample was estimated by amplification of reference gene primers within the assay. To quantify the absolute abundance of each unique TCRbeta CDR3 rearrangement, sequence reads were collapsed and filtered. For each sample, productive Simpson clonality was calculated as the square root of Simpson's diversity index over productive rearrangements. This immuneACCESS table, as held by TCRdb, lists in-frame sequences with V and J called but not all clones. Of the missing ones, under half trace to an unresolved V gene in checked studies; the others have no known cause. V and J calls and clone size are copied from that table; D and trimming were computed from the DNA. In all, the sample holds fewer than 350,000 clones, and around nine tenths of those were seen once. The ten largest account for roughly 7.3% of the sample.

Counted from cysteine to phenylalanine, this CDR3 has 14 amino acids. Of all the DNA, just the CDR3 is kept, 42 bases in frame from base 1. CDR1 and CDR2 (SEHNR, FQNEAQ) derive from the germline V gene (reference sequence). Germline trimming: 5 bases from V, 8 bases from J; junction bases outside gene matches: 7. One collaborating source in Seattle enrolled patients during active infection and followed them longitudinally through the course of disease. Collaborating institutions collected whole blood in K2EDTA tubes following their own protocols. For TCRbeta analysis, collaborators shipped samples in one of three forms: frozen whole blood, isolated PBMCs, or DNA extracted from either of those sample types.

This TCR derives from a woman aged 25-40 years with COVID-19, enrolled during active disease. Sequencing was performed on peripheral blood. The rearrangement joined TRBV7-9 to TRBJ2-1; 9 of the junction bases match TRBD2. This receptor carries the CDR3 CASSPTSGYHEQFF. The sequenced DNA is TGTGCCAGCAGCCCCACTAGCGGGTATCATGAGCAGTTCTTC.